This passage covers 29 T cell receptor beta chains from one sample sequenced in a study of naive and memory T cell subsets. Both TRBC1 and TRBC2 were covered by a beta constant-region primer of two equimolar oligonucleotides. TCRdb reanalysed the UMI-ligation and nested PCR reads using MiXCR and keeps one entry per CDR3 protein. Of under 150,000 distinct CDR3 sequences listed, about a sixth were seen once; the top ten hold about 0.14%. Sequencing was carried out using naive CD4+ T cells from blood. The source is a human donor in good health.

CDR3 loop: CASSLQYLEAFF. In DNA form, the CDR3 reads TGTGCCAGCAGCCTCCAGTATCTTGAAGCTTTCTTT. The chain recombines TRBV3-2 with TRBJ1-1. TRBV3-2 is tagged as a pseudogene. This CDR3 spans 12 amino acids.

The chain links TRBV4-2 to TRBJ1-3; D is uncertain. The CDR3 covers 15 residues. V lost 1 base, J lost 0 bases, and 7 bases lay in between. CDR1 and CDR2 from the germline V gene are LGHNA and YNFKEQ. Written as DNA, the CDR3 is TGTGCCAGCAGCCAAGGGCATCTCTCTGGAAACACCATATATTTT. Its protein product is CASSQGHLSGNTIYF.

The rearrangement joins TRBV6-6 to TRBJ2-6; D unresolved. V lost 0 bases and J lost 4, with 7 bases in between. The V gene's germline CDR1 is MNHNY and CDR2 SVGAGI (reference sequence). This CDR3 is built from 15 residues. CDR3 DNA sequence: TGTGCCAGCAGTTACTCCGATACGGGGGCCAACGTCCTGACTTTC. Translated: CASSYSDTGANVLTF.

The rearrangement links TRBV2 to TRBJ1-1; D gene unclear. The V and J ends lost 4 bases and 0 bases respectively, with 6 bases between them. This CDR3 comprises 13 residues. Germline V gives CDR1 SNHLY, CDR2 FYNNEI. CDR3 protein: CASSGELNTEAFF. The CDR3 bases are TGTGCCAGCAGTGGAGAGCTGAACACTGAAGCTTTCTTT.

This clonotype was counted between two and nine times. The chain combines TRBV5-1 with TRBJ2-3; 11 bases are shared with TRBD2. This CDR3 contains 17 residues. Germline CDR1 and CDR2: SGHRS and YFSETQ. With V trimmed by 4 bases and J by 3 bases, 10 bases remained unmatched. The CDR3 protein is CASSIVSGLAVTDTQYF. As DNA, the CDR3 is TGCGCCAGCAGCATAGTCTCGGGACTAGCGGTAACAGATACGCAGTATTTT.

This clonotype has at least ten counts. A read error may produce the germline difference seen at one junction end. Here the CDR3 reads CSAREDPSADTQYF. CDR3 coding DNA: TGCAGTGCAAGAGAGGACCCGTCTGCCGATACGCAGTATTTT. The J gene is TRBJ2-3, the V gene TRBV20-1; D call uncertain. The CDR3 extends over 14 amino acids. Germline V CDR1 and CDR2: DFQATT, SNEGSKA (reference sequence).

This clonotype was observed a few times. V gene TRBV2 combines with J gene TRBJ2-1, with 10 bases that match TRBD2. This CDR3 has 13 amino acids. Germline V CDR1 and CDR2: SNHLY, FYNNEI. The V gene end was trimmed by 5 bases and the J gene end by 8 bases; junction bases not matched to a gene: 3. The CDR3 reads CASSSGRADEQFF. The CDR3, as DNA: TGTGCCAGCAGTAGCGGGAGGGCCGATGAGCAGTTCTTC.

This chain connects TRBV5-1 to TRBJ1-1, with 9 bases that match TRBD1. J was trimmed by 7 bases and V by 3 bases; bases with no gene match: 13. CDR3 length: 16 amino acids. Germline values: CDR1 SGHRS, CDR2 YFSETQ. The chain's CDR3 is CASSSLWTGAFSEAFF. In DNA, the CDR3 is TGCGCCAGCAGCTCCTTATGGACAGGGGCTTTCAGTGAAGCTTTCTTT.

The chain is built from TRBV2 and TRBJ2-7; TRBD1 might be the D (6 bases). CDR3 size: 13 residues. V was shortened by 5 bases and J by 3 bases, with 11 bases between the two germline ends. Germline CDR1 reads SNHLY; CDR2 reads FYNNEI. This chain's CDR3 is CASSWTANYEQYF. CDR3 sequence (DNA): TGTGCCAGCAGTTGGACAGCAAACTACGAGCAGTACTTC.

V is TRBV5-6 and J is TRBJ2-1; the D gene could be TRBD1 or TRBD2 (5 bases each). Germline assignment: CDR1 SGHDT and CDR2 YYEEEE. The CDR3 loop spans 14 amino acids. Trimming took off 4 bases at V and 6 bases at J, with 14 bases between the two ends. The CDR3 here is CASSPVPGGNEQFF. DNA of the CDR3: TGTGCCAGCAGCCCCGTCCCTGGGGGCAATGAGCAGTTCTTC.

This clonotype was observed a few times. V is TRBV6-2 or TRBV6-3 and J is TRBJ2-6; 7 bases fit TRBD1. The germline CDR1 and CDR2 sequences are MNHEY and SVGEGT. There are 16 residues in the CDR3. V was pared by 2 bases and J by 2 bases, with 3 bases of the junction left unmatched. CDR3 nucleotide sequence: TGTGCCAGCAGTTACCACAGGGGCGCTGGGGCCAACGTCCTGACTTTC. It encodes CASSYHRGAGANVLTF.

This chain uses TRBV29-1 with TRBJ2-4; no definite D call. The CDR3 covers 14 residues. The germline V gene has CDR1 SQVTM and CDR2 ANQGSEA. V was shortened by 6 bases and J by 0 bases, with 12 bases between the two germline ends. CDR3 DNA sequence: TGCAGCGTCTCTGATCGGCTAGCCAAAAACATTCAGTACTTC. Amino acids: CSVSDRLAKNIQYF.

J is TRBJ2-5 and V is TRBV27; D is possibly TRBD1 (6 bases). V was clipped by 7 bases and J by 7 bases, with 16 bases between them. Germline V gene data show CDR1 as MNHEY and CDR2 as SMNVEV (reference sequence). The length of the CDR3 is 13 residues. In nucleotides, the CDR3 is TGTGCCAGCACCTCGGACAGCCAGGGGACCCAGTACTTC. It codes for CASTSDSQGTQYF.

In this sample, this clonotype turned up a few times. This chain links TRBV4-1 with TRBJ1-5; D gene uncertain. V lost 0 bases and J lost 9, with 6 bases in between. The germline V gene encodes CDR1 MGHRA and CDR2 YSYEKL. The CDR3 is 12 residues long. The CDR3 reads CASSQEGRPQHF. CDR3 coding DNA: TGCGCCAGCAGCCAAGAAGGTCGGCCCCAGCATTTT.

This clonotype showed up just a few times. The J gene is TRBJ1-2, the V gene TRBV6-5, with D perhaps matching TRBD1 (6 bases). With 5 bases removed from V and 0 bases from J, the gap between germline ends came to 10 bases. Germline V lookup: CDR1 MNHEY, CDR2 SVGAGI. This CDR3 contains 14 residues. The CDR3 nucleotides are TGTGCCAGCAGTCGGGGGCTAGCTAACTATGGCTACACCTTC. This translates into CASSRGLANYGYTF.

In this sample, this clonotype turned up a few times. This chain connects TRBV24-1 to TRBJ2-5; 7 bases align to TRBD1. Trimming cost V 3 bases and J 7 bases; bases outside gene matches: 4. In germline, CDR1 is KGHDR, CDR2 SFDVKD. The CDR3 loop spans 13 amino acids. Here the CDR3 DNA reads TGTGCCACCAGTGATATGACAGGGCGGACCCAGTACTTC. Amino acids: CATSDMTGRTQYF.

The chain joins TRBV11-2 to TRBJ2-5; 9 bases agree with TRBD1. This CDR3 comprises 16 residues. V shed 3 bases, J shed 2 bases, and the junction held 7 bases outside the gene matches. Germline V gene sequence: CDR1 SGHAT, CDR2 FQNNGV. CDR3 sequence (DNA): TGTGCCAGCAGCTTCGGTTACAGGGGGCAACAAGAGACCCAGTACTTC. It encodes CASSFGYRGQQETQYF.

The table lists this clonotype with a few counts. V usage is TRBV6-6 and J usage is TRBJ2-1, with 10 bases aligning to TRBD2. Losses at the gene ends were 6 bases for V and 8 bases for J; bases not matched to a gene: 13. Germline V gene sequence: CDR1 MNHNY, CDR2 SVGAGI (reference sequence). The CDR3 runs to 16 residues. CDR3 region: CASSSPQREGRDEQFF. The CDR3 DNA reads TGTGCCAGCAGCTCGCCCCAGCGGGAGGGCCGCGATGAGCAGTTCTTC.

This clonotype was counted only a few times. CDR3 sequence: CASSLVLAGVGDEQFF. The DNA of the CDR3 is TGTGCCAGCAGCTTGGTACTAGCGGGAGTTGGGGATGAGCAGTTCTTC. J is TRBJ2-1 and V is TRBV5-6, with 11 bases matching TRBD2. CDR3 length equals 16 residues. CDR1 is SGHDT and CDR2 is YYEEEE in the germline V gene. V was clipped by 0 bases and J by 8 bases; unmatched bases: 7.

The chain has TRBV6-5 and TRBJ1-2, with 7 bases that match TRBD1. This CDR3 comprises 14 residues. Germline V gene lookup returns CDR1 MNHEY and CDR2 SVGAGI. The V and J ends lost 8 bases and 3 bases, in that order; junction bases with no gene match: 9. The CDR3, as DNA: TGTGCCAGCCGATACAGGGGCGCTTACTATGGCTACACCTTC. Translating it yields CASRYRGAYYGYTF.

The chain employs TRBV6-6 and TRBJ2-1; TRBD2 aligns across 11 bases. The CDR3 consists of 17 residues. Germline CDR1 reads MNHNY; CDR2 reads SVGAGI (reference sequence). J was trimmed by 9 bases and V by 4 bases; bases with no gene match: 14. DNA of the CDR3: TGTGCCAGCAGTTCTCGGGGACTAGCGGCAACCACGAGTGAGCAGTTCTTC. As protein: CASSSRGLAATTSEQFF.

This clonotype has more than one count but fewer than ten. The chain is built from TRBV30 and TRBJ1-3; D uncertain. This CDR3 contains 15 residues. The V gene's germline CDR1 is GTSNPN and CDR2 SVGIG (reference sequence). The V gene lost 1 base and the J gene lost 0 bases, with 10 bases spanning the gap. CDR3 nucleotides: TGTGCCTGGAGTGGGTCCCTCTCCTCTGGAAACACCATATATTTT. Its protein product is CAWSGSLSSGNTIYF.

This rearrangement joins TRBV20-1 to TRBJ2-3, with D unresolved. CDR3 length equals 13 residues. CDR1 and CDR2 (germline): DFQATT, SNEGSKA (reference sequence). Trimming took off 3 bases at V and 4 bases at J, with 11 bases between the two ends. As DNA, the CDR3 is TGCAGTGCTAGTCGTGCGTCTTCAGATACGCAGTATTTT. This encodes CSASRASSDTQYF.

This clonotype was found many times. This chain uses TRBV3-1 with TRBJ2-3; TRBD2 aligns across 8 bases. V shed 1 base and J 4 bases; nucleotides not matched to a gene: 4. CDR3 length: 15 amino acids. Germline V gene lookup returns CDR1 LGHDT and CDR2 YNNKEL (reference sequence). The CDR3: CASSQAAGVADTQYF. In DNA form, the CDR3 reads TGTGCCAGCAGCCAAGCAGCGGGAGTAGCAGATACGCAGTATTTT.

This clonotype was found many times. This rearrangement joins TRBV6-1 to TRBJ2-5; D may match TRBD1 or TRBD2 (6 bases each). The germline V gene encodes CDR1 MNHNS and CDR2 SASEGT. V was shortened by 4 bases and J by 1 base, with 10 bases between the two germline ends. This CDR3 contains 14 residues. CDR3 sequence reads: CASSGGTSQETQYF. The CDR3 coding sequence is TGTGCCAGCAGTGGCGGGACAAGCCAAGAGACCCAGTACTTC.

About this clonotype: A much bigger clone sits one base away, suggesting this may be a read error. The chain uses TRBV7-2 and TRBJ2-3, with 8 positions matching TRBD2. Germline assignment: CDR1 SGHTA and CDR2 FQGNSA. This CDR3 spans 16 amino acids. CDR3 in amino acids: CGSSRRTSPSTDTQYF. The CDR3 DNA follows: TGTGGCAGCAGCAGGAGGACTAGCCCGAGCACAGATACGCAGTATTTT.

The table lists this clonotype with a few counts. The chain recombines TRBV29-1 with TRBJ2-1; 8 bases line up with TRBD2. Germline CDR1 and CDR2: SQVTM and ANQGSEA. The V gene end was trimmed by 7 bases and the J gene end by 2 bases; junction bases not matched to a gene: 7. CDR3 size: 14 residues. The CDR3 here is CSARPSGPYNEQFF. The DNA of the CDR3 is TGCAGCGCCCGACCTAGCGGGCCCTACAATGAGCAGTTCTTC.

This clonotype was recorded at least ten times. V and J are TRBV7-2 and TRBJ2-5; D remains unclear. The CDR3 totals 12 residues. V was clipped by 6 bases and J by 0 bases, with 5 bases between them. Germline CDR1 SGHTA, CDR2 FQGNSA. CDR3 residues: CASSLYQETQYF. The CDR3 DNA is TGTGCCAGCAGTCTTTACCAAGAGACCCAGTACTTC. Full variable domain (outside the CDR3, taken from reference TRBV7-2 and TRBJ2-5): GAGVSQSPSNKVTEKGKDVELRCDPISGHTALYWYRQSLGQGLEFLIYFQGNSAPDKSGLPSDRFSAERTGGSVSTLTIQRTQQEDSAVYLCASSLYQETQYFGPGTRLLVL.

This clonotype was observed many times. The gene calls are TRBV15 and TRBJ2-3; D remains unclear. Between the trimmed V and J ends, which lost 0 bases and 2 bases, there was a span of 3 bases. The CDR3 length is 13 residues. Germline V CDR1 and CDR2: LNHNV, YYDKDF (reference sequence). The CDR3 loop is CATSRDATDTQYF. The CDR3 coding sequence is TGTGCCACCAGCAGAGATGCCACAGATACGCAGTATTTT.